The rows below give T cell receptor beta chains drawn from one sample of a study of control samples from healthy donors and cancer patients. Data came from immunoSEQ multiplex PCR; TCRdb stores just in-frame clones and leaves some out. This sample carries tens of thousands of clones, 85% to 95% of them seen once, and the ten largest clones take 0.8%. Sequenced input: PBMCs. The receptors originated from a man between 25 and 39 years old with colorectal cancer. The CDR3 runs from the conserved cysteine through the conserved F or W. D genes are given only for firm matches. The size of a clone is reported for some rows only, either as once, few or many, or as a class for expanded clones.

CDR3 | DNA | length | D | J | V | size
CSASSKLDGFF | TGCAGTGCTAGTTCGAAGCTTGATGGGTTCTTC | 11 | NA | TRBJ2-1 | TRBV20-1 | NA
CASSYSGRSLLGYTF | TGTGCCAGCAGTTACTCGGGACGGTCGTTACTTGGCTACACCTTC | 15 | NA | TRBJ1-2 | TRBV6-5 | NA
CASSVAGLAGNTDTQYF | TGTGCCAGCAGCGTAGCTGGTCTAGCGGGGAACACAGATACGCAGTATTTT | 17 | TRBD2 | TRBJ2-3 | TRBV9 | NA
CASSWGLAGANNEQFF | TGCGCCAGCAGCTGGGGGCTAGCGGGGGCCAATAATGAGCAGTTCTTC | 16 | TRBD2 | TRBJ2-1 | TRBV5-1 | NA
CASSQGGRDRELHGYTF | TGTGCCAGCAGCCAAGGGGGAAGGGACAGGGAACTTCATGGCTACACCTTC | 17 | TRBD1 | TRBJ1-2 | TRBV3-1/TRBV3-2 | NA
CASSLENSRNYGYTF | TGTGCCAGCAGCTTAGAAAACAGTCGAAACTATGGCTACACCTTC | 15 | NA | TRBJ1-2 | TRBV7-2 | NA
CASRETGTGFKPLHF | TGTGCCAGCAGGGAAACCGGGACAGGGTTCAAACCCCTCCACTTT | 15 | TRBD1 | TRBJ1-6 | TRBV2 | NA
CASSLMGQGNTEAFF | TGTGCCAGCAGCTTAATGGGACAGGGGAACACTGAAGCTTTCTTT | 15 | TRBD1 | TRBJ1-1 | TRBV7-2 | once
CASERGGTEAFF | TGTGCCAGCGAACGGGGTGGCACTGAAGCTTTCTTT | 12 | NA | TRBJ1-1 | TRBV12-3/TRBV12-4 | once
CASSYSTGPGYTF | TGTGCCAGCAGTTACTCGACAGGCCCTGGCTACACCTTC | 13 | NA | TRBJ1-2 | TRBV6-2/TRBV6-3 | few
CSVGTGTSTNEKLFF | TGCAGCGTCGGTACAGGGACTTCAACTAATGAAAAACTGTTTTTT | 15 | NA | TRBJ1-4 | TRBV29-1 | NA
CASSRRLAGGAGRFPYEQYF | TGTGCCAGCAGCCGAAGACTAGCGGGGGGCGCGGGTAGATTCCCCTACGAGCAGTACTTC | 20 | TRBD2 | TRBJ2-7 | TRBV7-8 | once
CASSEARVPYEQYF | TGTGCCAGCAGTGAAGCCAGGGTTCCCTACGAGCAGTACTTC | 14 | NA | TRBJ2-7 | TRBV6-1 | NA
CASSLAPGGSYNEQFF | TGTGCCAGCAGCTTAGCTCCGGGGGGTTCCTACAATGAGCAGTTCTTC | 16 | TRBD2 | TRBJ2-1 | TRBV7-6 | once
CASSQVFRGRFHGYTF | TGTGCCAGCAGCCAAGTTTTCCGGGGACGGTTTCATGGCTACACCTTC | 16 | NA | TRBJ1-2 | TRBV4-2 | once
CASSYSISYMGLGNTGELFF | TGTGCCAGCAGTTACTCGATAAGTTATATGGGATTGGGGAACACCGGGGAGCTGTTTTTT | 20 | NA | TRBJ2-2 | TRBV6-2/TRBV6-3 | NA
CASSQAGGELFF | TGCGCCAGCAGCCAAGCAGGGGGGGAACTGTTTTTT | 12 | TRBD1 | TRBJ1-4 | TRBV4-1 | NA
CASSPGQGDQPQHF | TGTGCCAGCAGCCCGGGCCAAGGGGATCAGCCCCAGCATTTT | 14 | NA | TRBJ1-5 | TRBV5-4 | NA
CATMGSATDTQYF | TGTGCCACCATGGGCTCTGCCACAGATACGCAGTATTTT | 13 | NA | TRBJ2-3 | TRBV24-1 | once
CASTRQIYTEAFF | TGTGCCAGCACCCGACAGATTTACACTGAAGCTTTCTTT | 13 | NA | TRBJ1-1 | TRBV12-3/TRBV12-4 | NA
CASSLVGDRVDSW | TGTGCCAGCAGCTTAGTCGGCGACAGGGTTGACAGTTGG | 13 | TRBD1 | TRBJ1-6 | TRBV7-8 | NA
CASSYASEYGHNEQFF | TGTGCCAGCAGTTACGCGTCAGAATATGGGCACAATGAGCAGTTCTTC | 16 | NA | TRBJ2-1 | TRBV6-2/TRBV6-3 | NA
CASRAVNTDTQYF | TGCGCCAGCAGAGCGGTAAATACAGATACGCAGTATTTT | 13 | NA | TRBJ2-3 | TRBV5-1 | NA